One and the same sample provided the 30 T cell receptor beta chains below, sequenced in a study of OX40 agonist ivuxolimab in advanced cancers. This table comes from immunoSEQ multiplex PCR, and its TCRdb copy is limited to in-frame clones, with some not included. The sample contains around 81,000 clones, roughly 88% of which appear only once. Sequencing was performed on CD4+ or CD8+ T cells sorted from blood, taken in a trial of the OX40 agonist ivuxolimab. The receptors shown here come from an adult with an advanced solid tumor such as melanoma, head and neck, liver or kidney cancer.

The rearrangement links TRBV2 to TRBJ1-1; D remains ambiguous. This CDR3 has 14 amino acids. V dropped 5 bases and J dropped 1 base, with 11 bases sitting between them. Germline V gene lookup returns CDR1 SNHLY and CDR2 FYNNEI. CDR3 sequence reads: CASSPFRANTEAFF. The CDR3 nucleotides are TGTGCCAGCAGTCCGTTCAGAGCGAACACTGAAGCTTTCTTT.

This clone was recorded once. This chain joins TRBV5-1 and TRBJ2-1, with 7 bases fitting TRBD1. V shed 0 bases and J 7 bases; nucleotides not matched to a gene: 10. CDR3 length: 16 residues. Germline loops: CDR1 SGHRS, CDR2 YFSETQ. As DNA, the CDR3 is TGCGCCAGCAGCTTGGGAACAGGGGAAATGAGAAATGAGCAGTTCTTC. Translation gives CASSLGTGEMRNEQFF.

The chain combines TRBV10-1 with TRBJ1-4; D is uncertain. Between the trimmed V and J ends, which lost 10 bases and 0 bases, there was a span of 18 bases. The CDR3 runs to 16 residues. CDR1 and CDR2 (germline): WNHNN, SYGVQD (reference sequence). The CDR3 nucleotides are TGCGCCACCAGGTGGCAGGCTAAAGCAACTAATGAAAAACTGTTTTTT. Translation: CATRWQAKATNEKLFF.

This chain uses TRBV6-6 with TRBJ1-2; no firm D call. CDR1 MNHNY and CDR2 SVGAGI come from the germline V gene (reference sequence). The length of the CDR3 is 14 residues. V shed 4 bases and J shed 6 bases, with 15 bases lying between them. DNA for the CDR3: TGTGCCAGCAGTTTCAATCAGGCTCTAGATGGCTACACCTTC. Translation gives CASSFNQALDGYTF.

The sample holds one count of this clone. The chain carries TRBV6-1 and TRBJ1-2; D is unclear. The V end was cut by 0 bases, the J end by 2 bases, with 7 bases between. The V gene's germline CDR1 is MNHNS and CDR2 SASEGT. This CDR3 is built from 14 residues. DNA for the CDR3: TGTGCCAGCAGTGAAGCCCAGAGGAACTATGGCTACACCTTC. Protein product: CASSEAQRNYGYTF.

The V and J genes are TRBV5-1 and TRBJ2-1; 10 nucleotides agree with TRBD2. V shed 0 bases and J 7 bases; nucleotides not matched to a gene: 4. From germline, CDR1 is SGHRS and CDR2 YFSETQ. CDR3 size: 15 residues. The CDR3 region is CASSLEEAGGNEQFF. The CDR3 DNA reads TGCGCCAGCAGCTTGGAAGAAGCGGGAGGGAATGAGCAGTTCTTC. Using reference TRBV5-1 and TRBJ2-1 for the parts outside the CDR3, the full variable domain is KAGVTQTPRYLIKTRGQQVTLSCSPISGHRSVSWYQQTPGQGLQFLFEYFSETQRNKGNFPGRFSGRQFSNSRSEMNVSTLELGDSALYLCASSLEEAGGNEQFFGPGTRLTVL.

This chain connects TRBV28 to TRBJ1-2, with D unclear. The germline CDR1 and CDR2 sequences are MDHEN and SYDVKM. With 1 base removed from V and 5 bases from J, the gap between germline ends came to 8 bases. CDR3 size: 13 residues. Here the CDR3 reads CASSLSVGYGYTF. CDR3 nucleotide sequence: TGTGCCAGCAGTTTATCGGTGGGGTATGGCTACACCTTC.

The chain is built from TRBV11-2 and TRBJ2-1, with 8 positions matching TRBD1. Germline V lookup: CDR1 SGHAT, CDR2 FQNNGV. Trimming cost V 1 base and J 3 bases; bases outside gene matches: 2. The CDR3 runs 15 residues. CDR3 amino acids: CASSLAGGNYNEQFF. The DNA for the CDR3 is TGTGCCAGCAGCTTAGCAGGGGGCAACTACAATGAGCAGTTCTTC.

The CDR3 DNA reads TGTGCCAGCAGTCCAAGTGCTAGCGGAAGGAGCTCCTACAATGAGCAGTTCTTC. This gives the protein CASSPSASGRSSYNEQFF. This chain connects TRBV7-3 to TRBJ2-1, with 7 positions matching TRBD2. Germline CDR1 and CDR2: SGHTA and FQGTGA. V dropped 6 bases and J dropped 0; count of bases not matched to a gene: 14. The CDR3 loop spans 18 amino acids.

This chain uses TRBV4-3 with TRBJ1-1; TRBD1 agrees at 7 bases. The CDR3 totals 13 residues. Germline CDR1 LGHNA, CDR2 YSLEER. J was trimmed by 11 bases and V by 2 bases; bases with no gene match: 8. The chain's CDR3 is CASSQRTGSVAFF. The CDR3, as DNA: TGCGCCAGCAGCCAAAGGACAGGCAGCGTGGCTTTCTTT.

The chain recombines TRBV11-1 with TRBJ2-3, with D unclear. The germline gives CDR1 SGHAT, CDR2 FQDESV (reference sequence). This CDR3 is built from 16 residues. Trimming removed 5 bases at V and 4 bases at J, with 19 bases between. The DNA for the CDR3 is TGTGCCAGCAGCCGCAGGACCTCTCGGCCGCCAGATACGCAGTATTTT. It encodes CASSRRTSRPPDTQYF.

The CDR3 coding sequence is TGCGCCAGCAGCTTGCTGGCGCAGGGTGCTTTCTTAAGTTACGAGCAGTACTTC. Encoded protein: CASSLLAQGAFLSYEQYF. The J gene is TRBJ2-7, the V gene TRBV5-1; D may be TRBD1 (5 bases). The ends were cut back, 1 base at V and 4 bases at J, with 24 bases in the middle. The germline gives CDR1 SGHRS, CDR2 YFSETQ. This CDR3 contains 18 residues.

This chain's CDR3 is CASGTSGNTEAFF. The DNA of the CDR3 is TGTGCCAGCGGGACTTCAGGTAACACTGAAGCTTTCTTT. The chain couples TRBV2 to TRBJ1-1, with D possibly being TRBD1 (5 bases). Trimming removed 8 bases from V and 2 bases from J, with 12 bases in between. The germline V gene encodes CDR1 SNHLY and CDR2 FYNNEI. This CDR3 spans 13 amino acids. The full variable domain, in which reference TRBV2 and TRBJ1-1 provide the parts outside the CDR3, is EPEVTQTPSHQVTQMGQEVILRCVPISNHLYFYWYRQILGQKVEFLVSFYNNEISEKSEIFDDQFSVERPDGSNFTLKIRSTKLEDSAMYFCASGTSGNTEAFFGQGTRLTVV.

The genes are TRBV6-4 and TRBJ2-1; 10 bases agree with TRBD2. The CDR3 totals 14 residues. Germline V lookup: CDR1 MRHNA, CDR2 SNTAGT. V was pared by 4 bases and J by 9 bases, with 6 bases of the junction left unmatched. The CDR3 region is CASSASGSGGEQFF. The DNA of the CDR3 is TGTGCCAGCAGTGCTAGCGGGAGCGGCGGTGAGCAGTTCTTC.

The V call is TRBV6-6, the J call TRBJ2-7, with 8 bases that match TRBD1. CDR1 is MNHNY, CDR2 SVGAGI, per germline (reference sequence). J lost 0 bases, V lost 8 bases, and 6 bases had no gene match. The CDR3 is 14 residues long. The CDR3 DNA is TGTGCCAGCTCCGGACAGGGAAACTCCTACGAGCAGTACTTC. It yields the protein CASSGQGNSYEQYF.

This rearrangement joins TRBV7-3 to TRBJ1-2, with D possibly being TRBD1 (5 bases). The CDR3 consists of 13 residues. V dropped 1 base and J dropped 6 bases, with 9 bases sitting between them. The germline V gene encodes CDR1 SGHTA and CDR2 FQGTGA. Here the CDR3 DNA reads TGTGCCAGCAGCTTAAGGGGGGAGAATGGCTACACCTTC. Its protein is CASSLRGENGYTF.

The table lists this clone with a few counts. The rearrangement joins TRBV10-2 to TRBJ1-5, with D possibly TRBD1 on 5 matching bases. Germline CDR1 is WSHSY and CDR2 is SAAADI. Between the trimmed V and J ends, which lost 7 bases and 1 base, there was a span of 14 bases. The CDR3 is made up of 15 amino acids. The CDR3 DNA reads as TGCGCCAGCAACCCGGGACCTCTCAGCAATCAGCCCCAGCATTTT. Its translation: CASNPGPLSNQPQHF.

This chain joins TRBV9 and TRBJ1-3; perhaps TRBD1 as D (6 bases). The CDR3 runs 15 residues. V was shortened by 0 bases and J by 8 bases, with 15 bases between the two germline ends. The germline V gene encodes CDR1 SGDLS and CDR2 YYNGEE. For the CDR3, the DNA is TGTGCCAGCAGCGTAGAAGCCACCAGGGGTGACACCATATATTTT. Translating it yields CASSVEATRGDTIYF.

V is TRBV18 and J is TRBJ1-5; 7 nucleotides line up with TRBD1. Per germline, CDR1 KGHSH and CDR2 LQKENI. The trim removed 2 bases at V and 4 bases at J, leaving 8 bases unmatched. The CDR3 has 16 amino acids. CDR3 residues: CASSPSVTGINQPQHF. CDR3 bases: TGTGCCAGCTCACCATCAGTGACAGGGATTAATCAGCCCCAGCATTTT.

This clone was seen just once. The genes are TRBV27 and TRBJ2-1; 8 bases map to TRBD2. This CDR3 region has 16 residues. Looked up from germline, CDR1 is MNHEY and CDR2 is SMNVEV (reference sequence). Losses at the gene ends were 0 bases for V and 4 bases for J; bases not matched to a gene: 5. This CDR3 reads CASSLSGRGYYNEQFF. In nucleotides, the CDR3 is TGTGCCAGCAGTTTATCCGGGAGGGGATATTACAATGAGCAGTTCTTC.

In its sample, this clone was seen once. The rearrangement links TRBV7-3 to TRBJ2-1, with D unclear. CDR1 and CDR2 from the germline V gene are SGHTA and FQGTGA. With 5 bases removed from V and 3 bases from J, the gap between germline ends came to 11 bases. The CDR3 extends over 14 amino acids. The CDR3 spells CASSRRPDYNEQFF. CDR3 coding DNA: TGTGCCAGCAGCCGAAGACCAGACTACAATGAGCAGTTCTTC.

The rearrangement joins TRBV25-1 to TRBJ2-2, with D uncertain. The germline CDR1 and CDR2 sequences are MGHDK and SYGVNS. The CDR3 covers 12 residues. Trimming left V 5 bases short and J 1 base short, with 2 bases between. CDR3 region: CASSWNTGELFF. The CDR3 DNA is TGTGCCAGCAGTTGGAACACCGGGGAGCTGTTTTTT.

Points on this clone: At one end, the junction sequence differs from germline, possibly due to a read error. This sequence joins TRBV15 and TRBJ2-7; perhaps TRBD1 as D (6 bases). The CDR3 extends over 14 amino acids. Germline CDR1 LNHNV, CDR2 YYDKDF (reference sequence). CDR3 protein: CATGRGPPAYEQYF. The CDR3 DNA follows: TGTGCCACCGGCAGGGGACCGCCTGCCTACGAGCAGTACTTC.

The V and J genes are TRBV9 and TRBJ1-1; a possible D gene is TRBD1 (5 bases). With 1 base removed from V and 7 bases from J, the gap between germline ends came to 11 bases. This CDR3 comprises 13 residues. CDR1 and CDR2 from the germline V gene are SGDLS and YYNGEE. The CDR3 DNA sequence: TGTGCCAGCAGCGTAACCAGGGTAGGTGAAGCTTTCTTT. This sequence encodes CASSVTRVGEAFF.

This clone was counted between two and nine times. This sequence joins TRBV28 and TRBJ1-5; D is undetermined. This CDR3 spans 17 amino acids. The germline V and J ends were trimmed by 2 bases and 0 bases, with 14 bases remaining between them. CDR1 and CDR2 (germline): MDHEN, SYDVKM. The CDR3 region is CASSLMDGIYSNQPQHF. The CDR3 nucleotides are TGTGCCAGCAGTTTAATGGACGGAATTTATAGCAATCAGCCCCAGCATTTT.

This clone was seen more than once but under ten times. Other DNA variants within this sample encode the same CDR3. The V and J genes are TRBV19 and TRBJ2-7, with 7 bases that match TRBD2. V shed 4 bases, J shed 5 bases, and the junction held 14 bases outside the gene matches. CDR1 is LNHDA, CDR2 SQIVND, per germline (reference sequence). This CDR3 contains 16 residues. CDR3 residues: CASSNLLGSGLHEQYF. The CDR3 DNA is TGTGCCAGTAGTAACCTGTTGGGTAGCGGGCTCCACGAGCAGTACTTC.

This chain uses TRBV2 with TRBJ1-4; TRBD1 is a possible D gene (5 bases). The V gene lost 4 bases and the J gene lost 8 bases, with 17 bases spanning the gap. The V gene's germline CDR1 is SNHLY and CDR2 FYNNEI. The length of the CDR3 is 15 residues. CDR3 region: CASSVIGTGSEKLFF. CDR3 in DNA: TGTGCCAGCAGTGTTATCGGGACCGGGAGCGAAAAACTGTTTTTT.

The gene calls are TRBV9 and TRBJ2-7, with TRBD2 matching over 7 bases. The trim removed 1 base at V and 4 bases at J, leaving 11 bases unmatched. The germline gives CDR1 SGDLS, CDR2 YYNGEE. The CDR3 consists of 16 residues. The CDR3 sequence: CASSVTVGTTLYEQYF. Written as DNA, the CDR3 is TGTGCCAGCAGCGTAACCGTCGGGACTACCCTTTACGAGCAGTACTTC.

This clone appeared once. This chain links TRBV4-1 with TRBJ2-1, with 11 bases fitting TRBD2. V was clipped by 4 bases and J by 5 bases; unmatched bases: 1. This CDR3 is built from 14 residues. Germline CDR1 is MGHRA and CDR2 is YSYEKL. The CDR3 DNA sequence: TGCGCCAGCAGCCGACTAGCGGGAAACAATGAGCAGTTCTTC. Protein sequence: CASSRLAGNNEQFF.

V gene TRBV7-2 combines with J gene TRBJ2-3; 11 nucleotides align to TRBD2. The CDR3 sequence is 16 residues long. Looked up from germline, CDR1 is SGHTA and CDR2 is FQGNSA. Germline trimming cut 5 bases from V and 3 bases from J; bases unmatched to any gene: 7. CDR3 DNA sequence: TGTGCCAGCAGCCGCAGACTAGCGGGAAAAACAGATACGCAGTATTTT. Its translation: CASSRRLAGKTDTQYF.